These 30 T cell receptor beta chains originate from one sample sequenced in a study of blood T cell repertoires in COVID-19. The method was immunoSEQ multiplex PCR; TCRdb's version includes in-frame clones alone and lacks a portion of them. The sample records hundreds of thousands of clones, roughly 86% being singletons. The sample comprised PBMCs or T cells enriched from blood (not recorded which). Receptor source: a woman in her twenties or thirties with acute COVID-19.

The chain employs TRBV3-1 (or the pseudogene TRBV3-2) and TRBJ2-7; 7 nucleotides agree with TRBD1. The V gene end was trimmed by 1 base and the J gene end by 2 bases; junction bases not matched to a gene: 11. CDR1 and CDR2 (germline): LGHDT, YNNKEL (reference sequence). CDR3 length: 17 amino acids. CDR3 in DNA: TGTGCCAGCAGCCAAGTGGTTCGAGACAGGGCCCCCTACGAGCAGTACTTC. This gives the protein CASSQVVRDRAPYEQYF.

The genes are TRBV7-8 and TRBJ2-7; TRBD1 aligns across 7 bases. This CDR3 is 13 amino acids long. Germline CDR1 SGHVS, CDR2 FQNEAQ. The J segment lost 1 base and the V segment lost 5 bases, leaving 2 bases of the junction unmatched. CDR3 in amino acids: CASSRQGSYEQYF. In nucleotides, the CDR3 is TGTGCCAGCAGCCGACAGGGATCCTACGAGCAGTACTTC.

The V call is TRBV18, the J call TRBJ2-1; D might be TRBD2 (6 bases). The V and J ends lost 1 base and 5 bases respectively, with 9 bases between them. This CDR3 region has 14 residues. Per germline, CDR1 KGHSH and CDR2 LQKENI. CDR3 residues: CASSPRRGDNEQFF. The CDR3 region has the DNA TGTGCCAGCTCACCACGGAGGGGAGACAATGAGCAGTTCTTC.

The DNA for the CDR3 is TGTGCCAGCAGCAGGAGGAGCTCCTACAATGAGCAGTTCTTC. Its translation: CASSRRSSYNEQFF. The gene calls are TRBV25-1 and TRBJ2-1; perhaps TRBD2 as D (5 bases). This CDR3 is 14 amino acids long. V was clipped by 6 bases and J by 0 bases, with 9 bases between them. CDR1 MGHDK and CDR2 SYGVNS come from the germline V gene. Variable domain in full (rest from reference TRBV25-1 and TRBJ2-1): EADIYQTPRYLVIGTGKKITLECSQTMGHDKMYWYQQDPGMELHLIHYSYGVNSTEKGDLSSESTVSRIRTEHFPLTLESARPSHTSQYLCASSRRSSYNEQFFGPGTRLTVL.

The chain combines TRBV20-1 with TRBJ2-7; the D gene is possibly TRBD1 (6 bases). With 4 bases removed from V and 6 bases from J, the gap between germline ends came to 10 bases. The CDR3 is 11 residues long. The germline CDR1 and CDR2 sequences are DFQATT and SNEGSKA (reference sequence). In DNA form, the CDR3 reads TGCAGTGCTACGGGACAAGGCGAGCAGTACTTC. Protein product: CSATGQGEQYF.

This chain joins TRBV2 and TRBJ2-3, with D tentatively TRBD1 (5 bases). V was pared by 2 bases and J by 3 bases, with 15 bases between. Germline assignment: CDR1 SNHLY and CDR2 FYNNEI. The CDR3 length is 16 residues. CDR3 sequence: CASSEMTAPYTDTQYF. DNA for the CDR3: TGTGCCAGCAGTGAAATGACAGCGCCCTATACAGATACGCAGTATTTT.

V is TRBV5-1 and J is TRBJ1-1; 8 bases are shared with TRBD1. V lost 6 bases and J lost 7; bases outside the gene matches: 11. Germline CDR1 and CDR2: SGHRS and YFSETQ. This CDR3 region has 14 residues. CDR3 protein: CASKPEDRASEAFF. Here the CDR3 DNA reads TGCGCCAGCAAACCTGAGGACAGGGCCAGTGAAGCTTTCTTT.

Written as DNA, the CDR3 is TGTGCCAGCTCGGACACAGGGATTCGCCAGCCCCAGCATTTT. Translated: CASSDTGIRQPQHF. The chain joins TRBV18 to TRBJ1-5; tentatively, D is TRBD1 (6 bases). CDR3 size: 14 residues. The germline V gene encodes CDR1 KGHSH and CDR2 LQKENI. Trimming cost V 6 bases and J 7 bases, with 16 bases left between them.

In its sample, this clone was seen a few times. This chain links TRBV4-1 with TRBJ2-2, with D hard to call. Trimming pared 3 bases from V and 3 bases from J, leaving 11 bases between. The CDR3 totals 15 residues. Germline CDR1 MGHRA, CDR2 YSYEKL. CDR3 sequence reads: CASSQSDLDTGELFF. The CDR3 DNA reads TGCGCCAGCAGCCAGAGCGACTTAGACACCGGGGAGCTGTTTTTT.

The V gene is TRBV7-9, the J gene TRBJ2-7, with 7 bases aligning to TRBD2. The J segment lost 3 bases and the V segment lost 5 bases, leaving 13 bases of the junction unmatched. Per the germline V gene, CDR1 is SEHNR and CDR2 is FQNEAQ (reference sequence). This CDR3 has 16 amino acids. CDR3: CASSPRPGGTYYEQYF. DNA of the CDR3: TGTGCCAGCAGCCCGAGACCGGGAGGAACCTACTACGAGCAGTACTTC.

This clone appeared a single time. The rearrangement uses TRBV2 and TRBJ2-3; TRBD2 is a possible D gene (5 bases). V lost 0 bases and J lost 13, with 14 bases in between. CDR1 is SNHLY, CDR2 FYNNEI, per germline. The CDR3 sequence is 13 residues long. Here the CDR3 reads CASSEATRVREYF. DNA for the CDR3: TGTGCCAGCAGTGAAGCGACGAGGGTTAGGGAGTATTTT.

The chain uses TRBV7-2 and TRBJ1-5; 11 positions match TRBD1. This CDR3 region has 15 residues. Per the germline V gene, CDR1 is SGHTA and CDR2 is FQGNSA. V lost 5 bases and J lost 6; bases outside the gene matches: 6. CDR3 sequence: CASSLGQGAVQPQHF. The CDR3 DNA reads as TGTGCCAGCAGCCTCGGACAGGGGGCGGTTCAGCCCCAGCATTTT.

The chain carries TRBV9 and TRBJ1-4; the D is unclear. The CDR3 consists of 12 residues. V was cut by 4 bases and J by 4 bases, with 5 bases left in between. In germline, CDR1 is SGDLS, CDR2 YYNGEE. CDR3 sequence reads: CASSPHNEKLFF. In DNA, the CDR3 is TGTGCCAGCAGCCCCCATAATGAAAAACTGTTTTTT. Filled out from reference TRBV9 and TRBJ1-4, the complete variable domain reads DSGVTQTPKHLITATGQRVTLRCSPRSGDLSVYWYQQSLDQGLQFLIQYYNGEERAKGNILERFSAQQFPDLHSELNLSSLELGDSALYFCASSPHNEKLFFGSGTQLSVL.

The chain joins TRBV6-1 to TRBJ1-2; 9 bases map to TRBD1. The CDR3 has 13 residues. V lost 2 bases and J lost 7; bases outside the gene matches: 2. Looked up from germline, CDR1 is MNHNS and CDR2 is SASEGT. CDR3 sequence reads: CASSETGGVGYTF. CDR3 nucleotide sequence: TGTGCCAGCAGTGAAACAGGGGGCGTTGGCTACACCTTC.

The genes are TRBV4-1 and TRBJ1-6; TRBD1 matches at 9 bases. After removal of 3 bases from V and 7 bases from J, the junction contained 13 bases not matched to a gene. This CDR3 contains 18 residues. CDR1 is MGHRA and CDR2 is YSYEKL in the germline V gene. The CDR3 is CASSHPLNPGQGNSPLHF. In DNA form, the CDR3 reads TGCGCCAGCAGCCACCCCCTAAATCCGGGACAGGGAAATTCACCCCTCCACTTT.

This clone was detected once. This chain uses TRBV28 with TRBJ1-6; 10 bases match TRBD1. CDR3 length: 17 residues. Germline V gives CDR1 MDHEN, CDR2 SYDVKM. Germline trimming cut 5 bases from V and 9 bases from J; bases unmatched to any gene: 13. The DNA for the CDR3 is TGTGCCAGCAGTCGACTAAGGCCGGGACAGGGGACTTCACCCCTCCACTTT. Protein product: CASSRLRPGQGTSPLHF.

This chain connects TRBV6-4 to TRBJ1-2; no clear D. V lost 2 bases to trimming and J lost 7 bases, with 8 bases between them. The germline CDR1 and CDR2 sequences are MRHNA and SNTAGT. The CDR3 consists of 12 residues. The CDR3 sequence is CASSDAGLGYTF. CDR3 DNA: TGTGCCAGCAGTGACGCCGGACTTGGCTACACCTTC.

This clone was seen more than once but under ten times. This rearrangement joins TRBV11-2 to TRBJ1-6; D perhaps matches TRBD1 (6 bases). This CDR3 is 15 amino acids long. Germline V CDR1 and CDR2: SGHAT, FQNNGV. Trimming took off 4 bases at V and 6 bases at J, with 13 bases between the two ends. CDR3 nucleotides: TGTGCCAGCAGCTCGACAGGTTACGGTAATTCACCCCTCCACTTT. This encodes CASSSTGYGNSPLHF.

This chain uses TRBV27 with TRBJ1-2; the D gene is possibly TRBD1 (6 bases). The germline V gene has CDR1 MNHEY and CDR2 SMNVEV (reference sequence). CDR3 length equals 15 residues. V lost 8 bases, J lost 7 bases, and 23 bases lay in between. CDR3 DNA sequence: TGTGCCAGCCATAGGAAGGACTCCGGGACAACTGGCTACACCTTC. Protein: CASHRKDSGTTGYTF.

The sample holds one count of this clone. The rearrangement joins TRBV19 to TRBJ2-5; perhaps TRBD2 as D (6 bases). Germline CDR1 reads LNHDA; CDR2 reads SQIVND (reference sequence). V was shortened by 10 bases and J by 0 bases, with 18 bases between the two germline ends. The CDR3 contains 15 residues. In nucleotides, the CDR3 is TGTGCCACCCAAGAGGGACGGGGGTACCAAGAGACCCAGTACTTC. Protein sequence: CATQEGRGYQETQYF.

The V call is TRBV29-1, the J call TRBJ2-2; maybe TRBD2 (6 bases). CDR1 and CDR2 from the germline V gene are SQVTM and ANQGSEA. V lost 7 bases and J 5 bases, leaving 11 bases between the germline ends. The CDR3 is 12 residues long. This CDR3 reads CSATGGTGELFF. Here the CDR3 DNA reads TGCAGCGCTACCGGGGGTACCGGGGAGCTGTTTTTT.

This clone came up once. In nucleotides, the CDR3 is TGTGCCAGCAGTGGGCTAGCGGGGGCCTACACAGATACGCAGTATTTT. Encoded protein: CASSGLAGAYTDTQYF. The chain has TRBV2 and TRBJ2-3; 10 positions agree with TRBD2. The V gene end was trimmed by 4 bases and the J gene end by 2 bases; junction bases not matched to a gene: 6. Germline assignment: CDR1 SNHLY and CDR2 FYNNEI. The CDR3 is 16 residues long.

The CDR3 sequence is CASSQESEPYRAVYEQYF. CDR3 sequence (DNA): TGCGCCAGCAGCCAAGAAAGCGAACCCTACAGGGCCGTCTACGAGCAGTACTTC. The chain combines TRBV4-1 with TRBJ2-7; maybe TRBD1 (6 bases). Germline V gene lookup returns CDR1 MGHRA and CDR2 YSYEKL. The CDR3 covers 18 residues. V lost 0 bases and J 3 bases, leaving 21 bases between the germline ends.

The chain carries TRBV12-5 and TRBJ2-2, with 8 bases lining up with TRBD2. The CDR3 length is 12 residues. Germline loops: CDR1 LGHNT, CDR2 FRNRAP. V was pared by 7 bases and J by 7 bases, with 2 bases of the junction left unmatched. CDR3 coding DNA: TGTGCTAGTGCCCGGGGGGGCGGGGAGCTGTTTTTT. Amino acid sequence: CASARGGGELFF.

V is TRBV7-9 and J is TRBJ1-6; 8 bases fit TRBD1. Germline V gene data show CDR1 as SEHNR and CDR2 as FQNEAQ (reference sequence). Germline trimming cut 4 bases from V and 9 bases from J; bases unmatched to any gene: 5. The CDR3 runs to 14 residues. CDR3 sequence (DNA): TGTGCCAGCAGCTCGACAGGGGAGAGTTCACCCCTCCACTTT. The encoded protein is CASSSTGESSPLHF.

This chain joins TRBV4-1 and TRBJ2-3; TRBD1 matches at 7 bases. Germline V gene sequence: CDR1 MGHRA, CDR2 YSYEKL. The CDR3 runs to 17 residues. After removal of 4 bases from V and 0 bases from J, the junction contained 10 bases not matched to a gene. The chain's CDR3 is CASSRLTTGISTDTQYF. DNA of the CDR3: TGCGCCAGCAGCCGACTTACGACAGGGATTAGCACAGATACGCAGTATTTT.

V and J are TRBV6-2 or TRBV6-3 and TRBJ2-1; D not certain. CDR3 length equals 15 residues. V gave up 6 bases and J gave up 8 bases, with 20 bases separating them. The germline gives CDR1 MNHEY, CDR2 SVGEGT. CDR3 bases: TGTGCCAGCAGCCTGCGAACTCAAGTTCCTTATGAGCAGTTCTTC. Encoded protein: CASSLRTQVPYEQFF.

The count of this clone is one. The chain couples TRBV7-8 to TRBJ2-3; TRBD2 might be the D (5 bases). This CDR3 comprises 15 residues. V lost 3 bases to trimming and J lost 1 base, with 11 bases between them. Germline CDR1 is SGHVS and CDR2 is FQNEAQ. CDR3 nucleotide sequence: TGTGCCAGCAGCTTTCGGGGATCTGGCACAGATACGCAGTATTTT. As protein: CASSFRGSGTDTQYF.

The V and J genes are TRBV2 and TRBJ1-1; D perhaps matches TRBD1 (5 bases). V was shortened by 7 bases and J by 2 bases, with 14 bases between the two germline ends. This CDR3 spans 14 amino acids. In germline, CDR1 is SNHLY, CDR2 FYNNEI. DNA for the CDR3: TGTGCCAGCACACAGGAGGGAGTTAACACTGAAGCTTTCTTT. It translates to CASTQEGVNTEAFF. Variable domain in full (rest from reference TRBV2 and TRBJ1-1): EPEVTQTPSHQVTQMGQEVILRCVPISNHLYFYWYRQILGQKVEFLVSFYNNEISEKSEIFDDQFSVERPDGSNFTLKIRSTKLEDSAMYFCASTQEGVNTEAFFGQGTRLTVV.

DNA for the CDR3: TGTGCCAGCAGCTTGGGACAGGGGAGGACCTTC. Translation gives CASSLGQGRTF. The V and J genes are TRBV5-6 and TRBJ1-2; 8 bases agree with TRBD1. Losses at the gene ends were 0 bases for V and 14 bases for J; bases not matched to a gene: 3. This CDR3 contains 11 residues. CDR1 and CDR2 (germline): SGHDT, YYEEEE.